These 27 T cell receptor beta chains share one sample of origin, sequenced in a study of cytotoxic CD8 clonotypes in ibrutinib-treated CLL. This table comes from immunoSEQ multiplex PCR, and its TCRdb copy is limited to in-frame clones, with some not included. The sample lists 49,000 or so clones, roughly 53% occurring once. Sample: PBMCs, taken after 12 months of ibrutinib treatment. These receptors all come from a human donor with chronic lymphocytic leukemia.

The chain is built from TRBV7-2 and TRBJ2-3; no reliable D call. The CDR3 runs 13 residues. Per germline, CDR1 SGHTA and CDR2 FQGNSA. Trimming pared 5 bases from V and 1 base from J, leaving 7 bases between. DNA for the CDR3: TGTGCCAGCAGCCCCAGACGCACAGATACGCAGTATTTT. Its protein product is CASSPRRTDTQYF.

V and J are TRBV30 and TRBJ1-5; D unclear. There are 12 residues in the CDR3. CDR1 and CDR2 from the germline V gene are GTSNPN and SVGIG (reference sequence). The ends were cut back, 2 bases at V and 7 bases at J, with 9 bases in the middle. This chain's CDR3 is CAWSNLGQPQHF. The CDR3 bases are TGTGCCTGGAGTAATCTCGGGCAGCCCCAGCATTTT.

This clone was found a few times. The rearrangement uses TRBV6-6 and TRBJ2-2; no definite D call. The CDR3 covers 13 residues. The V gene lost 1 base and the J gene lost 1 base, with 1 base spanning the gap. Germline CDR1 reads MNHNY; CDR2 reads SVGAGI (reference sequence). Here the CDR3 DNA reads TGTGCCAGCAGTTACTTGAACACCGGGGAGCTGTTTTTT. Translation: CASSYLNTGELFF.

This clone was counted many times. J is TRBJ1-5 and V is TRBV6-5, with 7 positions matching TRBD1. This CDR3 comprises 14 residues. V was clipped by 5 bases and J by 4 bases; unmatched bases: 5. CDR1 and CDR2 (germline): MNHEY, SVGAGI. The CDR3 sequence: CASSTGTVNQPQHF. CDR3 DNA: TGTGCCAGCAGTACCGGGACAGTAAATCAGCCCCAGCATTTT.

This clone appeared a few times. The V gene is TRBV5-6, the J gene TRBJ1-1; possible D gene TRBD1, 5 bases. This CDR3 comprises 13 residues. CDR1 SGHDT and CDR2 YYEEEE come from the germline V gene. V was clipped by 0 bases and J by 7 bases, with 10 bases between them. CDR3 coding DNA: TGTGCCAGCAGCTTGGTTATGACAGTTGAAGCTTTCTTT. This codes for CASSLVMTVEAFF.

The chain is built from TRBV5-1 and TRBJ2-7, with TRBD1 matching 7 bases. J lost 7 bases, V lost 2 bases, and 12 bases had no gene match. The CDR3 is 15 amino acids. The V gene's germline CDR1 is SGHRS and CDR2 YFSETQ. The CDR3 DNA sequence: TGCGCCAGCAGCTTCCGGGACAGTGGCCTCGGGGAGCAGTACTTC. Protein product: CASSFRDSGLGEQYF. Based on the CDR3 plus reference TRBV5-1 and TRBJ2-7, the full variable domain is KAGVTQTPRYLIKTRGQQVTLSCSPISGHRSVSWYQQTPGQGLQFLFEYFSETQRNKGNFPGRFSGRQFSNSRSEMNVSTLELGDSALYLCASSFRDSGLGEQYFGPGTRLTVT.

This chain joins TRBV5-6 and TRBJ2-5; TRBD2 is a possible D gene (6 bases). This CDR3 contains 13 residues. The germline V gene has CDR1 SGHDT and CDR2 YYEEEE. Trimming pared 4 bases from V and 4 bases from J, leaving 11 bases between. CDR3 protein: CASSPVGGETQYF. CDR3 in DNA: TGTGCCAGCAGCCCAGTCGGGGGAGAGACCCAGTACTTC.

The rearrangement links TRBV4-2 to TRBJ1-1; D may be TRBD1 (5 bases). Trimming removed 0 bases from V and 0 bases from J, with 11 bases in between. The CDR3 sequence is 16 residues long. Germline V CDR1 and CDR2: LGHNA, YNFKEQ. The CDR3 DNA is TGTGCCAGCAGCCAAGAGGTCGGGGGGATGAACACTGAAGCTTTCTTT. Protein sequence: CASSQEVGGMNTEAFF.

The rearrangement uses TRBV7-9 and TRBJ2-2; no reliable D call. The V end lost 2 bases, the J end lost 1 base, and 14 bases lay between the germline ends. Germline V gene lookup returns CDR1 SEHNR and CDR2 FQNEAQ (reference sequence). The CDR3 extends over 17 amino acids. In DNA form, the CDR3 reads TGTGCCAGCAGCTTAAGGCCTTCGACCGGGAACACCGGGGAGCTGTTTTTT. Protein: CASSLRPSTGNTGELFF.

This clone has a handful of counts. This chain joins TRBV28 and TRBJ1-2; D unresolved. Germline values: CDR1 MDHEN, CDR2 SYDVKM. V was clipped by 8 bases and J by 10 bases, with 17 bases between them. This CDR3 is 12 amino acids long. The CDR3: CASGRGAISYTF. The CDR3 DNA reads TGTGCCAGCGGGCGGGGAGCCATTTCCTACACCTTC.

The chain carries TRBV9 and TRBJ1-1, with 7 nucleotides matching TRBD1. CDR3 size: 15 residues. CDR1 and CDR2 from the germline V gene are SGDLS and YYNGEE. The V segment lost 0 bases and the J segment 1 base; nucleotides outside the gene matches: 3. The CDR3: CASSVVGGSNTEAFF. The CDR3 DNA reads as TGTGCCAGCAGCGTAGTAGGGGGCTCGAACACTGAAGCTTTCTTT.

This chain connects TRBV6-1 to TRBJ1-3, with 7 bases fitting TRBD1. The V and J ends lost 3 bases and 0 bases, in that order; junction bases with no gene match: 2. CDR3 length: 15 residues. CDR1 and CDR2 from the germline V gene are MNHNS and SASEGT. The CDR3 DNA reads TGTGCCAGCAGTGAGGGACAGAGCTCTGGAAACACCATATATTTT. This encodes CASSEGQSSGNTIYF.

The chain employs TRBV9 and TRBJ2-1; weak D call: TRBD2 (5 bases). The CDR3 contains 16 residues. CDR1 and CDR2 (germline): SGDLS, YYNGEE. V was trimmed by 0 bases and J by 6 bases, leaving 16 bases between them. CDR3 nucleotides: TGTGCCAGCAGCGTAGGAGCGGCTCTAGCAGCCAATGAGCAGTTCTTC. It translates to CASSVGAALAANEQFF.

V usage is TRBV5-6 and J usage is TRBJ2-3; D remains ambiguous. Trimming removed 0 bases from V and 6 bases from J, with 11 bases in between. This CDR3 comprises 14 residues. In germline, CDR1 is SGHDT, CDR2 YYEEEE. The CDR3 protein is CASSLGTLEDTQYF. In DNA, the CDR3 is TGTGCCAGCAGCTTGGGGACCCTGGAGGATACGCAGTATTTT.

This clone was seen more than once but under ten times. V is TRBV5-6 and J is TRBJ1-2, with 9 bases aligning to TRBD1. The CDR3 covers 14 residues. V was clipped by 3 bases and J by 6 bases; unmatched bases: 6. Germline CDR1 SGHDT, CDR2 YYEEEE. Here the CDR3 reads CASSYRDRAHGYTF. In DNA, the CDR3 is TGTGCCAGCAGCTACCGGGACAGGGCCCATGGCTACACCTTC.

This clone was detected ten times or more. The V and J genes are TRBV27 and TRBJ2-7, with D possibly called TRBD1 or TRBD2 (5 bases each). The CDR3 length is 15 residues. V gave up 5 bases and J gave up 0 bases, with 14 bases separating them. CDR1 and CDR2 from the germline V gene are MNHEY and SMNVEV (reference sequence). The CDR3 loop is CASSGGTRVSYEQYF. CDR3 sequence (DNA): TGTGCCAGCAGTGGGGGTACTAGGGTCTCCTACGAGCAGTACTTC.

This clone was seen a few times. The V call is TRBV7-2, the J call TRBJ2-7; tentatively, D is TRBD2 (6 bases). This CDR3 is 16 amino acids long. Deletions cut 5 bases from V and 0 bases from J, with 17 bases between. Germline CDR1 reads SGHTA; CDR2 reads FQGNSA. CDR3 DNA: TGTGCCAGCAGCGTTCGGGGGACGGCGAGCTCCTACGAGCAGTACTTC. It codes for CASSVRGTASSYEQYF.

CDR3 DNA sequence: TGTGCCATCAGTGAGTCGTCGGGGGGGTCCTACGAGCAGTACTTC. As protein: CAISESSGGSYEQYF. The chain employs TRBV10-3 and TRBJ2-7; 8 nucleotides match TRBD2. Germline-derived CDR1 and CDR2 are ENHRY and SYGVKD. V shed 0 bases and J 1 base; nucleotides not matched to a gene: 2. The CDR3 runs 15 residues.

This clone was seen ten or more times. This chain uses TRBV5-4 with TRBJ1-1, with D possibly being TRBD1 (5 bases). Germline values: CDR1 SGHNT, CDR2 YYREEE (reference sequence). The V end was cut by 0 bases, the J end by 1 base, with 13 bases between. The CDR3 length is 16 residues. CDR3 coding DNA: TGTGCCAGCAGCTTGGGGTGGGGGTCGGAGAACACTGAAGCTTTCTTT. Translation gives CASSLGWGSENTEAFF.

The rearrangement uses TRBV4-1 and TRBJ2-5, with D uncertain. The J call could be wrong; TRBJ2-7 is a better fit for the DNA end. The CDR3 has 16 amino acids. Germline V gene sequence: CDR1 MGHRA, CDR2 YSYEKL. CDR3: CASSQMDRHRSYEQYF. The CDR3 DNA sequence: TGCGCCAGCAGCCAAATGGATAGACATCGATCCTACGAGCAGTACTTC.

This clone was seen a few times. The V and J genes are TRBV10-3 and TRBJ1-1; possible D gene TRBD1, 5 bases. V was clipped by 5 bases and J by 6 bases, with 13 bases between them. This CDR3 spans 13 amino acids. Germline V gene lookup returns CDR1 ENHRY and CDR2 SYGVKD. CDR3 residues: CAISTLQEAEAFF. The CDR3 nucleotides read TGTGCCATCAGTACCCTACAGGAGGCTGAAGCTTTCTTT.

The chain's CDR3 is CASSVTVGGLGYGYTF. The CDR3 DNA reads as TGCGCCAGCAGCGTTACCGTGGGGGGGCTAGGCTATGGCTACACCTTC. V gene TRBV5-1 combines with J gene TRBJ1-2; TRBD1 is a possible D gene (6 bases). Trimming left V 4 bases short and J 4 bases short, with 20 bases between. CDR1 is SGHRS, CDR2 YFSETQ, per germline. This CDR3 is 16 amino acids long. The full variable domain, rest sourced from reference TRBV5-1 and TRBJ1-2, is KAGVTQTPRYLIKTRGQQVTLSCSPISGHRSVSWYQQTPGQGLQFLFEYFSETQRNKGNFPGRFSGRQFSNSRSEMNVSTLELGDSALYLCASSVTVGGLGYGYTFGSGTRLTVV.

The count of this clone is one. V and J are TRBV28 and TRBJ1-4; D perhaps matches TRBD1 (5 bases). Trimming shortened V by 3 bases and J by 3 bases, and 14 bases separated the two germline ends. CDR3 size: 16 residues. Germline CDR1 MDHEN, CDR2 SYDVKM. CDR3 protein: CASSFYSDISNEKLFF. The DNA of the CDR3 is TGTGCCAGCAGTTTTTATTCGGACATATCTAATGAAAAACTGTTTTTT.

This chain joins TRBV28 and TRBJ1-5; no clear D. The CDR3 spans 12 residues. Trimming removed 6 bases at V and 0 bases at J, with 3 bases between. The V gene's germline CDR1 is MDHEN and CDR2 SYDVKM. CDR3 region: CASRNSNQPQHF. The CDR3 coding sequence is TGTGCCAGCAGAAATAGCAATCAGCCCCAGCATTTT.

The V and J genes are TRBV6-6 and TRBJ1-1; D uncertain. Trimming removed 6 bases from V and 7 bases from J, with 18 bases in between. The germline CDR1 and CDR2 sequences are MNHNY and SVGAGI (reference sequence). The CDR3 has 14 amino acids. CDR3 sequence reads: CASRPRSGSGEAFF. The CDR3 DNA is TGTGCCAGCAGACCTCGTTCGGGGTCTGGTGAAGCTTTCTTT.

This clone was recorded at least ten times. The chain uses TRBV28 and TRBJ1-2; 9 nucleotides line up with TRBD1. Germline loops: CDR1 MDHEN, CDR2 SYDVKM. The CDR3 is 15 amino acids. V shed 6 bases and J 2 bases; nucleotides not matched to a gene: 7. CDR3 in amino acids: CASRVPDRGNYGYTF. In nucleotides, the CDR3 is TGTGCCAGCAGGGTACCGGACAGGGGAAACTATGGCTACACCTTC.

The genes are TRBV6-5 and TRBJ1-1; no clear D. This CDR3 has 13 amino acids. Per germline, CDR1 MNHEY and CDR2 SVGAGI. V shed 6 bases and J shed 5 bases, with 13 bases lying between them. The chain's CDR3 is CASSQEVWTEAFF. CDR3 in DNA: TGTGCCAGCAGCCAAGAGGTCTGGACTGAAGCTTTCTTT.